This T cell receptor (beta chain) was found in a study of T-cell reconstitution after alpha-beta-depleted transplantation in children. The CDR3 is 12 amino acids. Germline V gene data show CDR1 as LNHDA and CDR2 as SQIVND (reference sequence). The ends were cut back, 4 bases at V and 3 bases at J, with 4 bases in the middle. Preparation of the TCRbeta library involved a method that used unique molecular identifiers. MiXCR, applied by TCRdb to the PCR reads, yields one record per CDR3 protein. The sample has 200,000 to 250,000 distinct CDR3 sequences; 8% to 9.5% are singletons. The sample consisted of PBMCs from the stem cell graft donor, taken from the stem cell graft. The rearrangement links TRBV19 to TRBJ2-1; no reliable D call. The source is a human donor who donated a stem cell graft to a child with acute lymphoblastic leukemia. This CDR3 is CASSNRYNEQFF. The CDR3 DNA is TGTGCCAGTAGTAATCGCTACAATGAGCAGTTCTTC.